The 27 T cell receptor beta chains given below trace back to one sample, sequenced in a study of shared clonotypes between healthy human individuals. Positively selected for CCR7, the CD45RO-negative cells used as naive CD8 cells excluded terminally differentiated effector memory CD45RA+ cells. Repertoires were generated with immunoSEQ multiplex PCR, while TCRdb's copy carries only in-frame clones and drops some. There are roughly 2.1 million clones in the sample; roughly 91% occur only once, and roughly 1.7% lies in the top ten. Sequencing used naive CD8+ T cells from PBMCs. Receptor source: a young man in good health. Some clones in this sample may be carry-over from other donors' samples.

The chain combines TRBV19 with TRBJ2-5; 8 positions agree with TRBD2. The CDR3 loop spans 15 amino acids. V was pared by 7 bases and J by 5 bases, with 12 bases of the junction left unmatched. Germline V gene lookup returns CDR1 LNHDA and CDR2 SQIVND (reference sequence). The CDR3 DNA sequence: TGTGCCAGTACCATGGATCGGGAGGGACGGGAGACCCAGTACTTC. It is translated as CASTMDREGRETQYF.

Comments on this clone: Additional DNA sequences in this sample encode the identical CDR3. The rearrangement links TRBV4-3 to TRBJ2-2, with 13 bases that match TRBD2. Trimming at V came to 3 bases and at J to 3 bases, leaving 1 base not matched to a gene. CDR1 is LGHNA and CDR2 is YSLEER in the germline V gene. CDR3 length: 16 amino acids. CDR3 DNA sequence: TGCGCCAGCAGCCAGGGACTAGCGGGATACACCGGGGAGCTGTTTTTT. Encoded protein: CASSQGLAGYTGELFF.

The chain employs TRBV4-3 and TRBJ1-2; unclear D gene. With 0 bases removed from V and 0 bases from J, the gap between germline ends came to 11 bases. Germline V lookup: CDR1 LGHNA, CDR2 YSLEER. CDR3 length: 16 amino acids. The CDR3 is CASSQDYGISNYGYTF. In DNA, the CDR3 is TGCGCCAGCAGCCAAGATTACGGAATATCTAACTATGGCTACACCTTC.

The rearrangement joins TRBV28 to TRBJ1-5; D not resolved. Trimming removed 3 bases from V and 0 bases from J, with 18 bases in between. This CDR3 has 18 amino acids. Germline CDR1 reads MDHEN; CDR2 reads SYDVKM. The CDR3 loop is CASSLYVGVGSSNQPQHF. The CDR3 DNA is TGTGCCAGCAGTTTGTATGTCGGTGTCGGGTCTAGCAATCAGCCCCAGCATTTT.

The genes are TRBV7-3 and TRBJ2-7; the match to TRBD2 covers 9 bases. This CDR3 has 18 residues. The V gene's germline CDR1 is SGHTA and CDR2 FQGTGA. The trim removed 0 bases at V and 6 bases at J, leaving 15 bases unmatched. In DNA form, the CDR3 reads TGTGCCAGCAGCTTAACGACTAGCGGTAGATCGGAGGATGCCGAGCAGTACTTC. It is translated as CASSLTTSGRSEDAEQYF. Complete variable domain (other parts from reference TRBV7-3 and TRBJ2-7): GAGVSQTPSNKVTEKGKYVELRCDPISGHTALYWYRQSLGQGPEFLIYFQGTGAADDSGLPNDRFFAVRPEGSVSTLKIQRTERGDSAVYLCASSLTTSGRSEDAEQYFGPGTRLTVT.

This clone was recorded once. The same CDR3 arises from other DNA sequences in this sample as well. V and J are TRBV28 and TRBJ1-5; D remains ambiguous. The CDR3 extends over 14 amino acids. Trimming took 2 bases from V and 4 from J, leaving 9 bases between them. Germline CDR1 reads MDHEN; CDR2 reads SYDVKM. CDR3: CASSLGGSNQPQHF. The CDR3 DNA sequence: TGTGCCAGCAGTTTAGGTGGATCGAATCAGCCCCAGCATTTT.

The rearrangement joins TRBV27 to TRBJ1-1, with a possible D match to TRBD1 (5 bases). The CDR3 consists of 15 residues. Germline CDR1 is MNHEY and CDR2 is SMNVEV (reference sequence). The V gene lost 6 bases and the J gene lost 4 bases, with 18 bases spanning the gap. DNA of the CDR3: TGTGCCAGCAGGGGGTGGGGCAGGCTAGGCACTGAAGCTTTCTTT. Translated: CASRGWGRLGTEAFF.

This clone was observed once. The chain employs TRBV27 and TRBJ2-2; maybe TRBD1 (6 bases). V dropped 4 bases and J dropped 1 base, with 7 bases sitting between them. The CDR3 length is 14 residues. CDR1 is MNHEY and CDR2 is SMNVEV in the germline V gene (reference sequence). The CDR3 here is CASSWGQNTGELFF. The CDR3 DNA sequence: TGTGCCAGCAGTTGGGGACAGAACACCGGGGAGCTGTTTTTT.

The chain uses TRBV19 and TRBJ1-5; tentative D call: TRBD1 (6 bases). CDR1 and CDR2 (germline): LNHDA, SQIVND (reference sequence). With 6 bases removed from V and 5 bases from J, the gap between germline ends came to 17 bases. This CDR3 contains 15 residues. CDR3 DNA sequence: TGTGCCAGTAGAGGAGGGGGGGGCGTCGATCAGCCCCAGCATTTT. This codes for CASRGGGGVDQPQHF. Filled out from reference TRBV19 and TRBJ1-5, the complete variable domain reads DGGITQSPKYLFRKEGQNVTLSCEQNLNHDAMYWYRQDPGQGLRLIYYSQIVNDFQKGDIAEGYSVSREKKESFPLTVTSAQKNPTAFYLCASRGGGGVDQPQHFGDGTRLSIL.

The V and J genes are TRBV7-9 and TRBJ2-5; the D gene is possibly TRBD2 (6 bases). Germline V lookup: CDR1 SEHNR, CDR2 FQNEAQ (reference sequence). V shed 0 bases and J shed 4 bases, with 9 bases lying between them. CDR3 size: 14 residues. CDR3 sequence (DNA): TGTGCCAGCAGCTTAGCGGAGGGCATAGAGACCCAGTACTTC. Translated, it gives CASSLAEGIETQYF.

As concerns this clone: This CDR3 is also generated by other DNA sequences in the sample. The chain's CDR3 is CASSLDVSGSSYEQYF. The CDR3 region has the DNA TGTGCCAGCAGCTTAGACGTATCCGGGAGCTCCTACGAGCAGTACTTC. The gene calls are TRBV11-2 and TRBJ2-7, with D possibly TRBD2 on 6 matching bases. The V gene lost 0 bases and the J gene lost 0 bases, with 12 bases spanning the gap. Germline values: CDR1 SGHAT, CDR2 FQNNGV. This CDR3 has 16 residues.

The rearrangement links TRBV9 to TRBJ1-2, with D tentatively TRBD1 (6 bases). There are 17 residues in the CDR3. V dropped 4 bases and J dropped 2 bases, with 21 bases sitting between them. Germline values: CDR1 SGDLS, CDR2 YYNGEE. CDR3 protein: CASSTNYRVASNYGYTF. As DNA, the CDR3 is TGTGCCAGCAGCACAAACTACAGGGTAGCGTCGAACTATGGCTACACCTTC.

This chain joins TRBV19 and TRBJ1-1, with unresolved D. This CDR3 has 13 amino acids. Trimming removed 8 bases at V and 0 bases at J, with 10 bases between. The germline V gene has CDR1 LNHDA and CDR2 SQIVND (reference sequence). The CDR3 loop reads CASGGEMNTEAFF. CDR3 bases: TGTGCCAGTGGCGGGGAGATGAACACTGAAGCTTTCTTT. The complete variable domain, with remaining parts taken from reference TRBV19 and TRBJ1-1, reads DGGITQSPKYLFRKEGQNVTLSCEQNLNHDAMYWYRQDPGQGLRLIYYSQIVNDFQKGDIAEGYSVSREKKESFPLTVTSAQKNPTAFYLCASGGEMNTEAFFGQGTRLTVV.

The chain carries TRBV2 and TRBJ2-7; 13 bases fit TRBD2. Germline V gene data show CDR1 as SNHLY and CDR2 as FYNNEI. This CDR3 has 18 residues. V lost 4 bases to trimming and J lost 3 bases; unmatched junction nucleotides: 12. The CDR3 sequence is CASSVEAGLAGVDYEQYF. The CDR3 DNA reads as TGTGCCAGCAGTGTAGAGGCAGGACTAGCGGGAGTTGACTACGAGCAGTACTTC. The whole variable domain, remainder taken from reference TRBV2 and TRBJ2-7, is EPEVTQTPSHQVTQMGQEVILRCVPISNHLYFYWYRQILGQKVEFLVSFYNNEISEKSEIFDDQFSVERPDGSNFTLKIRSTKLEDSAMYFCASSVEAGLAGVDYEQYFGPGTRLTVT.

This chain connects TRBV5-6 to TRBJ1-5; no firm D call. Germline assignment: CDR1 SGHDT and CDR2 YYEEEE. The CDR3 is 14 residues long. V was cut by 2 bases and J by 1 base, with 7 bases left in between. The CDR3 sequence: CASSLSDSNQPQHF. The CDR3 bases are TGTGCCAGCAGCTTATCGGACAGCAATCAGCCCCAGCATTTT.

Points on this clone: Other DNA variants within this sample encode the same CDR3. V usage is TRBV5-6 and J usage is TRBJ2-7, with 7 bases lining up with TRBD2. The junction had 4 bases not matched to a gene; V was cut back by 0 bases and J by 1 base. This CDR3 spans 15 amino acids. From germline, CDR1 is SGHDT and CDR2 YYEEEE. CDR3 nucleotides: TGTGCCAGCAGCTTGGAGTCTAGCGGTTCCTACGAGCAGTACTTC. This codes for CASSLESSGSYEQYF.

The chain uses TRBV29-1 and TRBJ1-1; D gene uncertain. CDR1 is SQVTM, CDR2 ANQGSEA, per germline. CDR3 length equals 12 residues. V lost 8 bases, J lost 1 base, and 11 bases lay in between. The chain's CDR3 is CSITAANTEAFF. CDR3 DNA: TGCAGCATTACAGCCGCGAACACTGAAGCTTTCTTT.

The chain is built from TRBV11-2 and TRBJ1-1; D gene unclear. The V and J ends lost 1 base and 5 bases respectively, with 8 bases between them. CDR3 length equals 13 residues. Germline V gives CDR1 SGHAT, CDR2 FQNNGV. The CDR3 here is CASSLGMGTEAFF. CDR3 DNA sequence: TGTGCCAGCAGCTTAGGTATGGGGACTGAAGCTTTCTTT.

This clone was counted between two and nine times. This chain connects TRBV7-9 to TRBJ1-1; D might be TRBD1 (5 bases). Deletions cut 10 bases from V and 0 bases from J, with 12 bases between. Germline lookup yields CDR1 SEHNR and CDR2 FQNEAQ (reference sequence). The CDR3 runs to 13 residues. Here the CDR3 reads CATATDLNTEAFF. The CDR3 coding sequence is TGTGCCACCGCGACAGACCTGAACACTGAAGCTTTCTTT.

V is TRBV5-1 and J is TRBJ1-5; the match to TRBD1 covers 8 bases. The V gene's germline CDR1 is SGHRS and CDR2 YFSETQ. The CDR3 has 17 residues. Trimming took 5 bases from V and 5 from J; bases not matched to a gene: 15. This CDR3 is CASSYKNQGAMDQPQHF. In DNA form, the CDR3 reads TGCGCCAGCAGTTACAAAAACCAGGGGGCCATGGATCAGCCCCAGCATTTT.

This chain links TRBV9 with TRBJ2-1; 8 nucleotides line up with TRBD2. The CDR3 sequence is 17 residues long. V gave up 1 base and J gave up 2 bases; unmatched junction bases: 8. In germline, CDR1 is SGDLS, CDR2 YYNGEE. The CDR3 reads CASSVPALADTYNEQFF. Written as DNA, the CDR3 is TGTGCCAGCAGCGTACCGGCACTAGCGGATACCTACAATGAGCAGTTCTTC.

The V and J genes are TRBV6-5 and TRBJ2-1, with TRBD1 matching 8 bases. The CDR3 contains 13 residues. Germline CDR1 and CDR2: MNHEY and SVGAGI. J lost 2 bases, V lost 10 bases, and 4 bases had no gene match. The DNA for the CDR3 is TGTGCCACCCGGGACAGGACCTACAATGAGCAGTTCTTC. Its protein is CATRDRTYNEQFF.

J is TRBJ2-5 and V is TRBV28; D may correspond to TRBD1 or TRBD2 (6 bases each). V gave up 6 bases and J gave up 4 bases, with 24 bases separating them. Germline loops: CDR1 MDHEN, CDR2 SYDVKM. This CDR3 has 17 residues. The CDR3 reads CASRPRDPTGGGETQYF. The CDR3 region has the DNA TGTGCCAGCAGGCCACGTGACCCGACCGGGGGCGGAGAGACCCAGTACTTC. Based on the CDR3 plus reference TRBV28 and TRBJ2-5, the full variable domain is DVKVTQSSRYLVKRTGEKVFLECVQDMDHENMFWYRQDPGLGLRLIYFSYDVKMKEKGDIPEGYSVSREKKERFSLILESASTNQTSMYLCASRPRDPTGGGETQYFGPGTRLLVL.

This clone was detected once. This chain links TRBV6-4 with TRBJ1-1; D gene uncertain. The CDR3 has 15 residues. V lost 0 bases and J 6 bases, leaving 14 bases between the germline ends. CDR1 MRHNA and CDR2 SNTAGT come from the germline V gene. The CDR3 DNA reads TGTGCCAGCAGTGACTCGCCGGGATTTACCCCTGAAGCTTTCTTT. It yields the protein CASSDSPGFTPEAFF.

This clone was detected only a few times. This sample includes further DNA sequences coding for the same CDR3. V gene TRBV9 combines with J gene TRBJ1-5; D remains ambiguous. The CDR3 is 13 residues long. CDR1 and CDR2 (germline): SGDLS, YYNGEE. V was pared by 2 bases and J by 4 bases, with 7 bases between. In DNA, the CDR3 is TGTGCCAGCAGCGTCGGGGTGAATCAGCCCCAGCATTTT. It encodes CASSVGVNQPQHF. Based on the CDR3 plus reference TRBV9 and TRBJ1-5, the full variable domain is DSGVTQTPKHLITATGQRVTLRCSPRSGDLSVYWYQQSLDQGLQFLIQYYNGEERAKGNILERFSAQQFPDLHSELNLSSLELGDSALYFCASSVGVNQPQHFGDGTRLSIL.

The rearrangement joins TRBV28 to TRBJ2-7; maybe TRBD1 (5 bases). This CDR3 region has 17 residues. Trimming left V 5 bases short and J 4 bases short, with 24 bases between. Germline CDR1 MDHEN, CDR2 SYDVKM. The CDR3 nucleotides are TGTGCCAGCAGTCCACGGACAAGTCCCCCATTATTTTACGAGCAGTACTTC. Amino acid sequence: CASSPRTSPPLFYEQYF. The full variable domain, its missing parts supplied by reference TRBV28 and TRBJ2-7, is DVKVTQSSRYLVKRTGEKVFLECVQDMDHENMFWYRQDPGLGLRLIYFSYDVKMKEKGDIPEGYSVSREKKERFSLILESASTNQTSMYLCASSPRTSPPLFYEQYFGPGTRLTVT.

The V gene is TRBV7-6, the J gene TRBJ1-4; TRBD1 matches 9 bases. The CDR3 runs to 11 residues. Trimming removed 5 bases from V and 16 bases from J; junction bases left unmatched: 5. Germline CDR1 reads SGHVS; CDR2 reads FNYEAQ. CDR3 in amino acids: CASSPGTGWFF. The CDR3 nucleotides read TGTGCCAGCAGCCCTGGGACAGGGTGGTTTTTT.